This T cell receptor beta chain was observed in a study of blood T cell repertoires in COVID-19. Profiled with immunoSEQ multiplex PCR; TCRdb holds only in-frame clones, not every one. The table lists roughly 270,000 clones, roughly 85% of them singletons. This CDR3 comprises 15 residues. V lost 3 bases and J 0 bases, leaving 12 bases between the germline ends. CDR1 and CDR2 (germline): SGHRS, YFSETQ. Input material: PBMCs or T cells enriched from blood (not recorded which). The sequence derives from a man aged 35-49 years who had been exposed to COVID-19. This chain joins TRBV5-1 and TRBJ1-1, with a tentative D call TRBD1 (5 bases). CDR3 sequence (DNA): TGCGCCAGCAGCTACCTGACAGCAATGAACACTGAAGCTTTCTTT. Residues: CASSYLTAMNTEAFF.